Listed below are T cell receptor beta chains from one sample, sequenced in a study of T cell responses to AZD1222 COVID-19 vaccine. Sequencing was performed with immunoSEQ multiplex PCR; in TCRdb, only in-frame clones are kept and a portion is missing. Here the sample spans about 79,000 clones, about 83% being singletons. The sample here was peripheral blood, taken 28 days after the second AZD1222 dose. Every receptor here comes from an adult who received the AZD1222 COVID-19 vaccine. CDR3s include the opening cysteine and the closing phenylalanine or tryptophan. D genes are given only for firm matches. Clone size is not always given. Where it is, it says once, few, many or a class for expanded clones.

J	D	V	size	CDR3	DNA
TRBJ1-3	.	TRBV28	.	CASGSRTDGSSGNTIYF	TGTGCCAGCGGTTCACGCACCGACGGTAGCTCTGGAAACACCATATATTTT
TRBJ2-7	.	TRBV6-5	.	CASTSDRTYEQYF	TGTGCCAGCACCTCCGACAGAACCTACGAGCAGTACTTC
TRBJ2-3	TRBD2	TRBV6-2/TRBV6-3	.	CASSHRRTSGWGRDTQYF	TGTGCCAGCAGCCACCGGAGGACTAGCGGGTGGGGGAGAGATACGCAGTATTTT
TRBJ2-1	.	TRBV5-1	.	CASSFSLVYDEQFF	TGCGCCAGCAGCTTCTCATTAGTTTACGATGAGCAGTTCTTC
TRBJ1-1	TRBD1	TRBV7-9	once	CASSLRDRGRSTEAFF	TGTGCCAGCAGTCTCCGGGACAGGGGGCGTAGCACTGAAGCTTTCTTT
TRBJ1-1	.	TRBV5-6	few	CASRGGVGTEAFF	TGTGCCAGCAGAGGGGGGGTTGGCACTGAAGCTTTCTTT
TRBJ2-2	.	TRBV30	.	CAWAPGHNTGELFF	TGTGCCTGGGCTCCGGGACACAACACCGGGGAGCTGTTTTTT
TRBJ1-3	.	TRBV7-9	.	CASSPIPGTEGGNTIYF	TGTGCCAGCAGCCCCATCCCCGGGACTGAGGGAGGAAACACCATATATTTT
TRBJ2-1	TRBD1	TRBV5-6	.	CASILSRDRGPNEQFF	TGTGCCAGCATCTTATCGCGGGACAGGGGTCCCAATGAGCAGTTCTTC
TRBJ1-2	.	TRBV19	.	CASSIIPGHIGYTF	TGTGCCAGTAGTATTATCCCGGGGCATATCGGCTACACCTTC
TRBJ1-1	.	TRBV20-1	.	CSASPRGTEAFF	TGCAGTGCTAGTCCCAGGGGCACTGAAGCTTTCTTT
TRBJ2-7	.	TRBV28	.	CASSWVGRVRPYEQYF	TGTGCCAGCAGTTGGGTTGGAAGGGTACGACCCTACGAGCAGTACTTC
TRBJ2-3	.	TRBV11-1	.	CASRDFGATQYF	TGTGCCAGCCGGGACTTCGGAGCTACGCAGTATTTT
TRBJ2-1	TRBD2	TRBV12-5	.	CASGLNSGRPDNEQFF	TGTGCTAGTGGTTTGAATAGCGGGAGGCCCGATAATGAGCAGTTCTTC
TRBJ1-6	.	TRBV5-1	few	CASTQQSRDSPLHF	TGCGCCAGCACTCAACAGTCCAGGGATTCACCCCTCCACTTT
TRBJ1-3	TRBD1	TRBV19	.	CASSMTGASSGNTIYF	TGTGCCAGTAGTATGACAGGGGCGAGCTCTGGAAACACCATATATTTT
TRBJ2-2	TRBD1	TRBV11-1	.	CASSLVGGWTGELFF	TGTGCCAGCAGCTTAGTAGGGGGCTGGACCGGGGAGCTGTTTTTT
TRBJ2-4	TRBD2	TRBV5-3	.	CARSLVRREEENIQYF	TGTGCCAGAAGCTTGGTTCGGCGGGAGGAGGAAAACATTCAGTACTTC
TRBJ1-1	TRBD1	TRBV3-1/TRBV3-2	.	CASSQDRTGGASEAFF	TGTGCCAGCAGCCAAGATAGGACAGGGGGCGCGTCTGAAGCTTTCTTT
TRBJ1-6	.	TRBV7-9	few	CASSLISQGASPLHF	TGTGCCAGCAGCCTAATTTCCCAAGGGGCTTCACCCCTCCACTTT
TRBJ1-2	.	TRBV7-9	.	CASSLNSDNYGYTF	TGTGCCAGCAGCTTAAACAGTGATAACTATGGCTACACCTTC
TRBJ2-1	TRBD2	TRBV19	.	CASSPTSGSPYNEQFF	TGTGCCAGTAGCCCGACTAGCGGGAGCCCCTACAATGAGCAGTTCTTC
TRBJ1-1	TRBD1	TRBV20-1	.	CSARHRGEAFF	TGCAGTGCTAGGCACAGGGGTGAAGCTTTCTTT
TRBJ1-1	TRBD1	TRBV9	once	CASSAGTGTPNTEAFF	TGTGCCAGCAGCGCAGGGACAGGTACACCGAACACTGAAGCTTTCTTT
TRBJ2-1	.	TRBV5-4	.	CASSLELVLSYNEQFF	TGTGCCAGCAGCTTGGAGTTGGTTCTCTCCTACAATGAGCAGTTCTTC
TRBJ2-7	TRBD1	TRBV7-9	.	CASSPRDRGASYEQYF	TGTGCCAGCAGCCCACGGGACAGGGGAGCCTCCTACGAGCAGTACTTC
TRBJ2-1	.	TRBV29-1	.	CSAHPGTYNEQFF	TGCAGCGCCCACCCCGGCACCTACAATGAGCAGTTCTTC
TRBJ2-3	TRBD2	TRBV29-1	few	CSVSGGSKDTQYF	TGCAGCGTCTCGGGCGGGAGTAAAGATACGCAGTATTTT
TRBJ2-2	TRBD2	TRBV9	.	CASSVRGLAWSGELFF	TGTGCCAGCAGCGTACGGGGACTAGCTTGGTCCGGGGAGCTGTTTTTT
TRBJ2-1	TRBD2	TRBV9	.	CASSSSGSWNEQFF	TGTGCCAGCTCCTCCAGCGGGAGTTGGAATGAGCAGTTCTTC
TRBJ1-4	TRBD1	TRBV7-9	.	CASSSQGGIEKLFF	TGTGCCAGCAGCTCGCAGGGGGGGATTGAAAAACTGTTTTTT
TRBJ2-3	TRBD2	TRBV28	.	CASSFRTSATDTQYF	TGTGCCAGCAGTTTTAGGACTAGCGCTACAGATACGCAGTATTTT
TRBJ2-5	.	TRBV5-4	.	CASGKETQYF	TGTGCCAGCGGGAAAGAGACCCAGTACTTC
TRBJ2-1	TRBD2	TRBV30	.	CAWSVSRTSGINEQFF	TGTGCCTGGAGTGTATCAAGGACTAGCGGGATCAATGAGCAGTTCTTC
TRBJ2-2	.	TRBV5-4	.	CASSASQNTGELFF	TGTGCCAGCAGCGCTAGCCAAAACACCGGGGAGCTGTTTTTT